The TCR beta chain under discussion was sequenced for a study of T cells after yellow fever vaccination. Broader study findings: Booster samples showed a return of most primary-vaccination clones (roughly 96% CD4, 70% to 90% CD8). Peaking on day 5 versus 15, the secondary response was faster but weaker.

Germline values: CDR1 DFQATT, CDR2 SNEGSKA (reference sequence). This CDR3 has 13 amino acids. Between the trimmed V and J ends, which lost 0 bases and 7 bases, there was a span of 12 bases. Production of TCR cDNA was by 5'RACE template switching, which also added a universal primer site and UMIs. TCRdb re-called the 5' RACE reads with MiXCR, one entry per CDR3 protein. Among around 500,000 distinct CDR3 sequences, 21% were seen once, and the ten largest hold around 16%. In regard to this clonotype: The antigen remains unidentified.

The J gene is TRBJ1-2, the V gene TRBV20-1; TRBD1 might be the D (6 bases). The sequencing here drew on PBMCs, taken roughly 23 days after the first yellow fever vaccination. This clonotype was obtained from a man between 18 and 29 years old who received the YFV17D yellow fever vaccine. The CDR3 nucleotides are TGCAGTGCTAGAGATGGGGGGGCGAGTGGCTACACCTTC. Its protein is CSARDGGASGYTF.